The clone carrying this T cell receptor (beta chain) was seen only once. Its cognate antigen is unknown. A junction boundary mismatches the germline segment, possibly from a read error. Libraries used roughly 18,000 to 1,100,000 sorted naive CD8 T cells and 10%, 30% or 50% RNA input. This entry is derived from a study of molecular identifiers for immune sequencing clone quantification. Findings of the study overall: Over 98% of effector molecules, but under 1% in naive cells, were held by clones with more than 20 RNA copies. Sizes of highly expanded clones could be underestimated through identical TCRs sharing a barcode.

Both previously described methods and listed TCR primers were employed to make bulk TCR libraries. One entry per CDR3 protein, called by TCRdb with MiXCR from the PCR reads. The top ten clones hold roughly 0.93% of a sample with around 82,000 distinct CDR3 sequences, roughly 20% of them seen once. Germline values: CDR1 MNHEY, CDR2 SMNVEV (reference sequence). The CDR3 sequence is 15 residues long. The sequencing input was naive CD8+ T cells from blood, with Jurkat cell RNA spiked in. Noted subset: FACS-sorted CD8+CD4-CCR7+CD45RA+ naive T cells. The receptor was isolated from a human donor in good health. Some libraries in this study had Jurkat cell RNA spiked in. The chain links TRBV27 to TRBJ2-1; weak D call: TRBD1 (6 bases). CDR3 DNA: TGTGCCAGCAGTTTAGTGGGGGCTGTCAACAATGAACAGTCCTTC. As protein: CASSLVGAVNNEQSF.